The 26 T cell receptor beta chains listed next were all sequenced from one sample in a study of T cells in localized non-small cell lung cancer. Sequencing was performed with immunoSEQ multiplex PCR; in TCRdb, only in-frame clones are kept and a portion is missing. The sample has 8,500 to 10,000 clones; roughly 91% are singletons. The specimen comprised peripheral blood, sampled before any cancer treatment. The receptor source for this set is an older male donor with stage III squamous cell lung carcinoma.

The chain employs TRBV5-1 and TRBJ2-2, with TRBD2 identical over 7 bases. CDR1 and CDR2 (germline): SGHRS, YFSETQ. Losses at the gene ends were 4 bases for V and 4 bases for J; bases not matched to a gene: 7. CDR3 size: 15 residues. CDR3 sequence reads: CASSDRTSGTGELFF. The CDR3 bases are TGCGCCAGCAGCGACCGGACTAGTGGCACCGGGGAGCTGTTTTTT.

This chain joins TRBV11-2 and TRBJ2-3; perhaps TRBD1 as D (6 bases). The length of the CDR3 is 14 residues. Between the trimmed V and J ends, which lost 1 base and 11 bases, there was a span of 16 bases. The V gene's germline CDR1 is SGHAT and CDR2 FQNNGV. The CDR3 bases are TGTGCCAGCAGCTTAGTCGTTGGGACAACCCGGCAGTATTTT. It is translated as CASSLVVGTTRQYF.

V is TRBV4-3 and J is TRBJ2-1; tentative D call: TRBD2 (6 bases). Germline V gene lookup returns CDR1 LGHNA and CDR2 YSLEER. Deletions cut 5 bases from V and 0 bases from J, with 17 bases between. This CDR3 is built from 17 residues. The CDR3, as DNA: TGCGCCAGCAGCTGGGGACTTTCTACGAGCTCCTACAATGAGCAGTTCTTC. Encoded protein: CASSWGLSTSSYNEQFF.

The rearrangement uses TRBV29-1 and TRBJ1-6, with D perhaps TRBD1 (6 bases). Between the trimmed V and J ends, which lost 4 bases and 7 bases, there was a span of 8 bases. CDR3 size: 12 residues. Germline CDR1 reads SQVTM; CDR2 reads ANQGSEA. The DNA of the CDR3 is TGCAGCGTTGCGCAGGGGAATTCACCCCTCCACTTT. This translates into CSVAQGNSPLHF. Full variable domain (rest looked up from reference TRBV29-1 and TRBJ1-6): SAVISQKPSRDICQRGTSLTIQCQVDSQVTMMFWYRQQPGQSLTLIATANQGSEATYESGFVIDKFPISRPNLTFSTLTVSNMSPEDSSIYLCSVAQGNSPLHFGNGTRLTVT.

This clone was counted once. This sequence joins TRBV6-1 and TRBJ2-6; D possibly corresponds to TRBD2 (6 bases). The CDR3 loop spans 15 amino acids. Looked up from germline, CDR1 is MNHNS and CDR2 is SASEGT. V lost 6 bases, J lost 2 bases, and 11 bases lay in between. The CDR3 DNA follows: TGTGCCAGCAGCGACCGGGGGACTGGGGCCAACGTCCTGACTTTC. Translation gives CASSDRGTGANVLTF.

The CDR3 is CASRRGQGDGYTF. The CDR3 nucleotides read TGTGCCAGCAGAAGGGGACAGGGCGATGGCTACACCTTC. The chain employs TRBV6-5 and TRBJ1-2; the match to TRBD1 covers 9 bases. Germline V gene data show CDR1 as MNHEY and CDR2 as SVGAGI. The junction had 5 bases not matched to a gene; V was cut back by 6 bases and J by 6 bases. This CDR3 is built from 13 residues.

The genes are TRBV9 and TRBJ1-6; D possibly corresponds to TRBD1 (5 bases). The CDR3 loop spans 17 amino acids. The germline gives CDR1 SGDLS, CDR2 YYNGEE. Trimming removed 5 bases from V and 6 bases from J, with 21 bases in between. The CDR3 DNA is TGTGCCAGCAGTGCCGGGGGGAGGGGCAGGTTTAATTCACCCCTCCACTTT. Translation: CASSAGGRGRFNSPLHF.

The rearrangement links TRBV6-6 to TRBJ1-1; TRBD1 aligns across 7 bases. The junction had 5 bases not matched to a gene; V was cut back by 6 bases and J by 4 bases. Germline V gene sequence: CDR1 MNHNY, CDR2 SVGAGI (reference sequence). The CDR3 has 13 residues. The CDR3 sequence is CASSLDRATEAFF. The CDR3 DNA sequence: TGTGCCAGCAGCCTCGACAGGGCCACTGAAGCTTTCTTT.

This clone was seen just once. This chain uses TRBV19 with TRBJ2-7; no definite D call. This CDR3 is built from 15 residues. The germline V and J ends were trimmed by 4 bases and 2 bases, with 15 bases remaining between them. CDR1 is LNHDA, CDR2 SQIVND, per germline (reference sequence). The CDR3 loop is CASSTPSGPTYEQYF. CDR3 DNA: TGTGCCAGTAGTACCCCCTCCGGTCCCACCTACGAGCAGTACTTC.

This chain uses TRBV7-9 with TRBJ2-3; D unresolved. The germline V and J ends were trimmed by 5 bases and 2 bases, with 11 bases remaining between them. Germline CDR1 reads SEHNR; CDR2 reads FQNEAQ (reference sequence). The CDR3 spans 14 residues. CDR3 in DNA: TGTGCCAGCAGCCACTCGGGCTCCACAGATACGCAGTATTTT. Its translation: CASSHSGSTDTQYF. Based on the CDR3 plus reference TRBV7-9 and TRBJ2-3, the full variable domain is DTGVSQNPRHKITKRGQNVTFRCDPISEHNRLYWYRQTLGQGPEFLTYFQNEAQLEKSRLLSDRFSAERPKGSFSTLEIQRTEQGDSAMYLCASSHSGSTDTQYFGPGTRLTVL.

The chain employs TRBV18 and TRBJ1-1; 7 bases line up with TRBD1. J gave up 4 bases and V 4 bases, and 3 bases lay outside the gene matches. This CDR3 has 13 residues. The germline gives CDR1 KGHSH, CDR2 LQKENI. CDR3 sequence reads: CASSRQGSTEAFF. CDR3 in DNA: TGTGCCAGCTCACGACAGGGAAGCACTGAAGCTTTCTTT.

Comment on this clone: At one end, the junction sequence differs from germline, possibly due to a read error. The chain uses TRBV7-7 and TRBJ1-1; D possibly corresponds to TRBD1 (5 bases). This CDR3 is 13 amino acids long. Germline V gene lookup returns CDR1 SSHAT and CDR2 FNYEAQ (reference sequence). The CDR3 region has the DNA TGTGCTAGCAGCTTAGGGGATGACACTGAAGCTTTCTTT. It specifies CASSLGDDTEAFF. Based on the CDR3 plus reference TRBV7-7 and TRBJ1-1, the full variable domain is GAGVSQSPRYKVTKRGQDVTLRCDPISSHATLYWYQQALGQGPEFLTYFNYEAQPDKSGLPSDRFSAERPEGSISTLTIQRTEQRDSAMYRCASSLGDDTEAFFGQGTRLTVV.

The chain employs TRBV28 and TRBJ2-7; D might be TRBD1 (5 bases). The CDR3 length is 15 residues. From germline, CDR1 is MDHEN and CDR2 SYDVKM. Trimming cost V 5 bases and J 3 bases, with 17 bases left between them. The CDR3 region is CASSPMGQVNYEQYF. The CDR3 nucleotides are TGTGCCAGCAGTCCCATGGGGCAGGTTAACTACGAGCAGTACTTC.

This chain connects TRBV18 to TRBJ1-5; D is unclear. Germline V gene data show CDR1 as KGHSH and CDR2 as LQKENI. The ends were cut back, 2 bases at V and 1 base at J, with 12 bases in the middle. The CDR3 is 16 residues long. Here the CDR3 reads CASSPYKGSSNQPQHF. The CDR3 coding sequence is TGTGCCAGCTCACCATATAAGGGTAGCAGCAATCAGCCCCAGCATTTT.

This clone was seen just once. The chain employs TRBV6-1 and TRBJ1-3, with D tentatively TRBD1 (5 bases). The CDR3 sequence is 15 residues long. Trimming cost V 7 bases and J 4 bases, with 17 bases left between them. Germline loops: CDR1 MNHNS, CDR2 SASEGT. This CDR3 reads CASTVLRGTGNTIYF. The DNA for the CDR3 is TGTGCCAGCACTGTTTTGAGGGGCACGGGAAACACCATATATTTT.

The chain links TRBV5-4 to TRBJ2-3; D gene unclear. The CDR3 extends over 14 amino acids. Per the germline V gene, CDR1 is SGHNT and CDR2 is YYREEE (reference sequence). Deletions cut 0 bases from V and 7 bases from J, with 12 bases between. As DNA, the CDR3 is TGTGCCAGCAGCTTGGAACGACCACTATATACGCAGTATTTT. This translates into CASSLERPLYTQYF.

For the CDR3, the DNA is TGTGCCAGCAGCTCGACGACAGGGGGGAATCAGCCCCAGCATTTT. Translated: CASSSTTGGNQPQHF. This chain joins TRBV7-4 and TRBJ1-5; 9 positions agree with TRBD1. The CDR3 has 15 residues. With 4 bases clipped from V and 4 bases from J, the junction kept 5 bases outside the gene matches. Germline-derived CDR1 and CDR2 are SGHVT and SQSDAQ.

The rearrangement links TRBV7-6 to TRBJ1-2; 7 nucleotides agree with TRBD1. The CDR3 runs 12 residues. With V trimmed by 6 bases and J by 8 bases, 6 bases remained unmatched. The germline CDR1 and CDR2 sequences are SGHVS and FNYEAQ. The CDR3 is CASSLTGDGYTF. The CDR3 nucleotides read TGTGCCAGCAGTTTAACAGGGGACGGCTACACCTTC.

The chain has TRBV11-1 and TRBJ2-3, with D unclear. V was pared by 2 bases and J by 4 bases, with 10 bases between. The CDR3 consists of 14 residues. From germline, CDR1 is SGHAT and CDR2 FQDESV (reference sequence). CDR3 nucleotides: TGTGCCAGCAGCTTATTTGCTATCGCAGATACGCAGTATTTT. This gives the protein CASSLFAIADTQYF.

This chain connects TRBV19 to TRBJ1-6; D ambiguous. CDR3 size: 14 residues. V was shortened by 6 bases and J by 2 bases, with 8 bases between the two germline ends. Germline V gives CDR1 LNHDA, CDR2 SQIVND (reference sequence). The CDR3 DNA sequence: TGTGCCAGTAGCCCAGTCACCTATAATTCACCCCTCCACTTT. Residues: CASSPVTYNSPLHF.

In nucleotides, the CDR3 is TGTGCCATCAGTGAGGCAGTTTTATCCAATGAAGCTTTCTTT. Amino acid sequence: CAISEAVLSNEAFF. This sequence joins TRBV10-3 and TRBJ1-1, with D unresolved. Trimming cost V 2 bases and J 7 bases, with 14 bases left between them. Germline loops: CDR1 ENHRY, CDR2 SYGVKD. The CDR3 spans 14 residues.

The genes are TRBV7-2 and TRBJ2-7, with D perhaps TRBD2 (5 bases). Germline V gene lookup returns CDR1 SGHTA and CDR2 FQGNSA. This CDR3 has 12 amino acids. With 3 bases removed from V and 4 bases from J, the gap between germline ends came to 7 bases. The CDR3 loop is CASSFRGYEQYF. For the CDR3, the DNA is TGTGCCAGCAGCTTCCGGGGTTACGAGCAGTACTTC.

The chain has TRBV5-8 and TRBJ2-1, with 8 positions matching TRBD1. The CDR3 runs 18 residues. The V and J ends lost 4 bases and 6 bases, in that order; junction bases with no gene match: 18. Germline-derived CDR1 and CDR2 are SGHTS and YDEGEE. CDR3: CASSTRLGTGIRSNEQFF. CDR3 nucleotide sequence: TGTGCCAGCAGCACTCGGCTCGGGACAGGAATCCGGAGCAATGAGCAGTTCTTC.

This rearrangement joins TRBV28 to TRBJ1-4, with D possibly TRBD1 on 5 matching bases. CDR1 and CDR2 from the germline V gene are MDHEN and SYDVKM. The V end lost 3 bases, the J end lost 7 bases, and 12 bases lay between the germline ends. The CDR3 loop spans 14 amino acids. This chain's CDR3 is CASSLIGGGEKLFF. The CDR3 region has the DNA TGTGCCAGCAGTTTGATCGGGGGGGGTGAAAAACTGTTTTTT.

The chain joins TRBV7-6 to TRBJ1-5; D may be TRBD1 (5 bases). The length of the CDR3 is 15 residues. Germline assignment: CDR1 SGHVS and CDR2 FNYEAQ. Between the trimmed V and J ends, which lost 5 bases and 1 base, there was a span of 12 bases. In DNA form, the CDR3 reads TGTGCCAGCAGCCTCGGGACGGGAAGCAATCAGCCCCAGCATTTT. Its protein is CASSLGTGSNQPQHF. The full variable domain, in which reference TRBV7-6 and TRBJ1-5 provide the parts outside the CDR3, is GAGVSQSPRYKVTKRGQDVALRCDPISGHVSLYWYRQALGQGPEFLTYFNYEAQQDKSGLPNDRFSAERPEGSISTLTIQRTEQRDSAMYRCASSLGTGSNQPQHFGDGTRLSIL.

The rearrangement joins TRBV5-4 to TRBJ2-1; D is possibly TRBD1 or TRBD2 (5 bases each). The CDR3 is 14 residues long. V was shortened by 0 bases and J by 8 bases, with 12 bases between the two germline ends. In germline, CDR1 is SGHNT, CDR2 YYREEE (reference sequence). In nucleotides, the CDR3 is TGTGCCAGCAGCTTGGATCGGGGCCTCGATGAGCAGTTCTTC. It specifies CASSLDRGLDEQFF.